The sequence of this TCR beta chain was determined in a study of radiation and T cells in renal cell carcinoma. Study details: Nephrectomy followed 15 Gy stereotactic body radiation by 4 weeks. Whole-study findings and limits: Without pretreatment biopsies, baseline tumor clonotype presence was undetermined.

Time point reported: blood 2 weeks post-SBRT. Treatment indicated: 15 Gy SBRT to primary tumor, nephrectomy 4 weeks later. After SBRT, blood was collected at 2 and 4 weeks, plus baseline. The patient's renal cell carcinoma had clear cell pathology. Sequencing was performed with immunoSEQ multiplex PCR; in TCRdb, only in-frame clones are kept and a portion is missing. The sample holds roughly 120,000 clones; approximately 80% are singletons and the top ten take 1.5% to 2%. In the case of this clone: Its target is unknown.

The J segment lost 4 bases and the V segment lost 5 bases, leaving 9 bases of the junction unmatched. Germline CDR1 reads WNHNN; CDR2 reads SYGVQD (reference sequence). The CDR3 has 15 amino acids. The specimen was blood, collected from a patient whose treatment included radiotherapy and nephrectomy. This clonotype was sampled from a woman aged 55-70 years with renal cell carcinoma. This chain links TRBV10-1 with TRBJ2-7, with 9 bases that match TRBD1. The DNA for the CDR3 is TGCGCCAGCAGTCCCTACCGGGACAGGGATTACGAGCAGTACTTC. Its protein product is CASSPYRDRDYEQYF.